This T cell receptor (beta chain) came from a study of Graves' ophthalmopathy and Graves' hyperthyroidism. The TCR beta CDR3 regions underwent amplification from RNA transcripts. First-round RT-PCR relied on HTBI primers, and a second-round multiplex PCR came next. TCRdb reprocessed the multiplex PCR reads with MiXCR, giving one entry per CDR3 protein. The sample contains approximately 160,000 distinct CDR3 sequences, roughly 36% of which appear only once. Pregnancy or lactation, uncontrolled infections and other autoimmune diseases were grounds for excluding patients. This clonotype was sampled from a man between 25 and 39 years old with Graves' ophthalmopathy. The material sequenced was peripheral blood.

CDR3: CAWKQQGSYEQYF. CDR3 nucleotide sequence: TGTGCCTGGAAACAACAGGGTTCGTACGAGCAGTACTTC. The gene calls are TRBV30 and TRBJ2-7; TRBD1 is a possible D gene (6 bases). This CDR3 comprises 13 residues. In germline, CDR1 is GTSNPN, CDR2 SVGIG (reference sequence). V was trimmed by 4 bases and J by 4 bases, leaving 14 bases between them.